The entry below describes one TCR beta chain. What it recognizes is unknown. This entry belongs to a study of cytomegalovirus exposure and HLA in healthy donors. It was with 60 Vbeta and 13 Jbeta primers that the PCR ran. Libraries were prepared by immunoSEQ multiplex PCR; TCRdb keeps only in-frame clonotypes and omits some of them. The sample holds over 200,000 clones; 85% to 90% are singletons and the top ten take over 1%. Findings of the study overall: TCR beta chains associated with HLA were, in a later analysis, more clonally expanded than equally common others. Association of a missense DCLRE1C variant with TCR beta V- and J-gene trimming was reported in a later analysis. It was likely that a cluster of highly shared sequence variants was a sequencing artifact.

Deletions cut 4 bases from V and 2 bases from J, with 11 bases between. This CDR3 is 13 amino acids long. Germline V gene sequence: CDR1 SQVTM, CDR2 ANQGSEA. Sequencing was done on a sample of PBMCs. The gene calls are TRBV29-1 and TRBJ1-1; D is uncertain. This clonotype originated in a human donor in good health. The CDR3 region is CSVAPRFNTEAFF. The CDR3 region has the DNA TGCAGCGTTGCCCCCAGATTCAACACTGAAGCTTTCTTT.